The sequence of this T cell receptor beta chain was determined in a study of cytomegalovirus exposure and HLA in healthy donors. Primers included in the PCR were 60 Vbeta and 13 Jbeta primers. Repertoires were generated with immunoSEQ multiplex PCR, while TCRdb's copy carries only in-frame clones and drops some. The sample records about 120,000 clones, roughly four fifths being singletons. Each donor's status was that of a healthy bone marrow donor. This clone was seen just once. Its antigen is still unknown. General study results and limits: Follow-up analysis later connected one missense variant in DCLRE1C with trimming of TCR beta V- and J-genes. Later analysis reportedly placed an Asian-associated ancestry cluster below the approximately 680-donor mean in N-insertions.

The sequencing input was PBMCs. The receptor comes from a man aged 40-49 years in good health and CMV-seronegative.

As DNA, the CDR3 is TGTGCCAGTAGTATAGCCCTAACTCAGCCCCAGCATTTT. Amino acids: CASSIALTQPQHF. The rearrangement joins TRBV19 to TRBJ1-5, with unresolved D. V gave up 1 base and J gave up 6 bases, with 7 bases separating them. The CDR3 is made up of 13 amino acids. Germline assignment: CDR1 LNHDA and CDR2 SQIVND (reference sequence).